This T cell receptor beta chain appears in the sequencing data of a study of T-cell reconstitution after alpha-beta-depleted transplantation in children. Points from the study as a whole: From surviving recipient T cells and thymic progenitors came the high day-60 TCRbeta diversity observed in some patients. It was newly produced T cells that mostly accounted for T-cell counts and diversity one year after transplant. Several hundred rapidly expanded clones from non-depleted graft cells reportedly supplied alpha-beta T cells about two months post-transplant.

The CDR3 consists of 14 residues. CDR1 SGDLS and CDR2 YYNGEE come from the germline V gene. V was cut by 0 bases and J by 8 bases, with 13 bases left in between. The table lists this clonotype with many counts. Its cognate antigen is unknown. Unique molecular identifiers were used to barcode this TCRbeta library. TCRdb re-derived calls from the PCR reads in MiXCR, one entry per CDR3 protein. The sample yields around 490,000 distinct CDR3 sequences, more than 9.5% seen once. The rearrangement links TRBV9 to TRBJ2-3; TRBD2 is a possible D gene (5 bases). The sequence came from a female patient aged 2 to 10 who had a stem cell transplant for aplastic anemia, so the T cells may come from the graft donor. Sequences were derived from PBMCs, mostly from graft donor cells, sampled 180 days after TCRalphabeta/CD19-depleted stem cell transplant. CDR3: CASSVVAGPGTQYF. The DNA of the CDR3 is TGTGCCAGCAGCGTAGTCGCGGGCCCGGGTACGCAGTATTTT. Combining the CDR3 with reference TRBV9 and TRBJ2-3 gives the whole variable domain DSGVTQTPKHLITATGQRVTLRCSPRSGDLSVYWYQQSLDQGLQFLIQYYNGEERAKGNILERFSAQQFPDLHSELNLSSLELGDSALYFCASSVVAGPGTQYFGPGTRLTVL.